These 29 T cell receptor beta chains were sequenced from one sample in a study of blood T cells in healthy people across ages. It was with a sample-barcoded 5' primer and a J-beta primer mix that a second PCR of roughly 6 to 11 cycles was run. TCRdb fed the 5' RACE reads into MiXCR, producing one record per CDR3 protein. Among approximately 780,000 distinct CDR3 sequences, 25% to 30% were seen once, and the ten largest hold 3%. Another study also made use of these data, one on T cells of mothers and their children.

Source material: blood. These receptors all come from a boy younger than 18 in good health.

The sample holds a few counts of this clonotype. The chain recombines TRBV20-1 with TRBJ1-2, with D perhaps TRBD1 (5 bases). The V gene's germline CDR1 is DFQATT and CDR2 SNEGSKA (reference sequence). CDR3 length equals 16 residues. The CDR3 bases are TGCAGCGCCGTGCGCCAGGGAGGGCCTTCGATATATGGCTACACCTTC. It specifies CSAVRQGGPSIYGYTF.

This sequence joins TRBV20-1 and TRBJ2-5, with D possibly being TRBD2 (6 bases). The CDR3 extends over 14 amino acids. Germline V gives CDR1 DFQATT, CDR2 SNEGSKA (reference sequence). The germline V and J ends were trimmed by 4 bases and 4 bases, with 16 bases remaining between them. The CDR3 here is CSAKEAVAVETQYF. CDR3 bases: TGCAGTGCTAAGGAAGCGGTAGCGGTAGAGACCCAGTACTTC.

The gene calls are TRBV5-1 and TRBJ2-1, with 8 bases identical to TRBD2. The J call could be wrong; TRBJ2-7 is a better fit for the DNA end. In germline, CDR1 is SGHRS, CDR2 YFSETQ. The CDR3 has 15 amino acids. CDR3 amino acids: CASSETGLDSYEQYF. CDR3 nucleotide sequence: TGCGCCAGCAGCGAGACGGGACTAGACTCCTACGAGCAGTACTTC.

This clonotype has a handful of counts. The V gene is TRBV2, the J gene TRBJ2-7; TRBD1 aligns across 10 bases. Germline-derived CDR1 and CDR2 are SNHLY and FYNNEI. This CDR3 contains 14 residues. The J segment lost 1 base and the V segment lost 9 bases, leaving 6 bases of the junction unmatched. The CDR3 loop is CASKPGQGSYEQYF. CDR3 nucleotide sequence: TGTGCCAGTAAGCCGGGACAGGGGTCCTACGAGCAGTACTTC.

This clonotype has more than one count but fewer than ten. The chain joins TRBV6-6 to TRBJ2-5, with D possibly TRBD1 on 6 matching bases. The CDR3 is 13 amino acids. CDR1 is MNHNY and CDR2 is SVGAGI in the germline V gene (reference sequence). V dropped 11 bases and J dropped 3 bases, with 16 bases sitting between them. CDR3 amino acids: CAAARRGKETQYF. CDR3 nucleotide sequence: TGTGCCGCCGCACGAAGGGGGAAAGAGACCCAGTACTTC.

The V and J genes are TRBV5-1 and TRBJ1-1; no firm D call. This CDR3 has 15 amino acids. Germline-derived CDR1 and CDR2 are SGHRS and YFSETQ. Trimming took off 0 bases at V and 0 bases at J, with 9 bases between the two ends. CDR3 sequence: CASSLVDVLNTEAFF. For the CDR3, the DNA is TGCGCCAGCAGCTTGGTTGACGTATTGAACACTGAAGCTTTCTTT.

This clonotype was seen only a few times. The rearrangement uses TRBV14 and TRBJ2-1; D not certain. Germline V gene data show CDR1 as SGHDN and CDR2 as FVKESK. V was shortened by 5 bases and J by 0 bases, with 8 bases between the two germline ends. The length of the CDR3 is 14 residues. The CDR3 DNA reads TGTGCCAGCAGCTCGATAAGCTCCTACAATGAGCAGTTCTTC. Translating it yields CASSSISSYNEQFF.

This clonotype was picked up a small number of times. The genes are TRBV9 and TRBJ2-5; D gene uncertain. The CDR3 is 16 amino acids. Trimming removed 4 bases at V and 5 bases at J, with 21 bases between. CDR1 is SGDLS and CDR2 is YYNGEE in the germline V gene. CDR3 region: CASSQYPSSGRETQYF. The CDR3 DNA sequence: TGTGCCAGCAGCCAATATCCCAGTTCCGGTCGGGAGACCCAGTACTTC.

The V call is TRBV20-1, the J call TRBJ2-7, with D perhaps matching TRBD1 (5 bases). Trimming pared 6 bases from V and 7 bases from J, leaving 13 bases between. Per germline, CDR1 DFQATT and CDR2 SNEGSKA (reference sequence). CDR3 length: 11 residues. CDR3 amino acids: CSAPIGVEQYF. CDR3 in DNA: TGCAGTGCCCCTATAGGGGTAGAGCAGTACTTC.

The V call is TRBV12-3 or TRBV12-4, the J call TRBJ1-2; perhaps TRBD1 as D (5 bases). V was shortened by 5 bases and J by 6 bases, with 22 bases between the two germline ends. The CDR3 has 16 residues. Here the CDR3 reads CASSLKTEIGGNGYTF. CDR3 nucleotides: TGTGCCAGCAGTCTCAAAACGGAAATTGGGGGTAATGGCTACACCTTC.

The rearrangement joins TRBV12-3 or TRBV12-4 to TRBJ1-3; D is possibly TRBD1 (5 bases). The V and J ends lost 1 base and 5 bases respectively, with 9 bases between them. CDR3 length: 14 amino acids. The chain's CDR3 is CASSLEGSRNTIYF. The CDR3 nucleotides are TGTGCCAGCAGTTTAGAGGGGAGTAGAAACACCATATATTTT.

This clonotype was found a few times. The chain couples TRBV4-1 to TRBJ2-1; TRBD2 matches at 10 bases. The J call may not be correct, given that the DNA end is closer to TRBJ2-5. The CDR3 spans 17 residues. From germline, CDR1 is MGHRA and CDR2 YSYEKL. The DNA for the CDR3 is TGCGCCAGCAGCCAAGACGCCCTGAGCGGGGGGGCAAAGACCCAGTACTTC. It translates to CASSQDALSGGAKTQYF.

This clonotype turned up a few times. The chain combines TRBV29-1 with TRBJ2-5; the match to TRBD1 covers 8 bases. The CDR3 runs 15 residues. V lost 4 bases, J lost 0 bases, and 7 bases stayed unmatched. Per germline, CDR1 SQVTM and CDR2 ANQGSEA. CDR3 in DNA: TGCAGCGTTGCGGGGCAGGGGGCGCACCAAGAGACCCAGTACTTC. Its protein is CSVAGQGAHQETQYF.

This rearrangement joins TRBV5-1 to TRBJ2-5; D is possibly TRBD1 (6 bases). Germline loops: CDR1 SGHRS, CDR2 YFSETQ. The CDR3 extends over 13 amino acids. The germline V and J ends were trimmed by 4 bases and 5 bases, with 12 bases remaining between them. As DNA, the CDR3 is TGCGCCAGCAGCAAGGACAGATTGGAGACCCAGTACTTC. Translated: CASSKDRLETQYF.

The genes are TRBV13 and TRBJ2-5; TRBD2 agrees at 12 bases. The last part of the DNA fits TRBJ2-1 better; the J call may be wrong. Germline values: CDR1 PRHDT, CDR2 FYEKMQ (reference sequence). CDR3 length equals 18 residues. CDR3 DNA sequence: TGTGCCAGCAGCTCAAGACGGATAACTAGCGGGGGGTACAATGAGCAGTTCTTC. It yields the protein CASSSRRITSGGYNEQFF.

The chain is built from TRBV5-1 and TRBJ2-2; 7 positions agree with TRBD2. Unmatched junction bases numbered 12, after V lost 4 bases and J lost 6 bases. The CDR3 extends over 16 amino acids. Germline-derived CDR1 and CDR2 are SGHRS and YFSETQ. The CDR3: CASSPQGLFVPGELFF. DNA for the CDR3: TGCGCCAGCAGCCCCCAGGGACTATTCGTGCCCGGGGAGCTGTTTTTT.

The V gene is TRBV20-1, the J gene TRBJ2-5; D possibly corresponds to TRBD2 (6 bases). Near its end, the DNA agrees better with TRBJ2-1, so the J call may be wrong. CDR1 is DFQATT and CDR2 is SNEGSKA in the germline V gene (reference sequence). The CDR3 length is 17 residues. CDR3 nucleotides: TGCAGTGCTAGAGCTCCCATTCAGGACCCTGGAGGGAATGAGCAGTTCTTC. Translation: CSARAPIQDPGGNEQFF.

This clonotype came up a few times. The J gene is TRBJ2-5, the V gene TRBV12-3 or TRBV12-4, with 8 bases lining up with TRBD1. After removal of 6 bases from V and 4 bases from J, the junction contained 4 bases not matched to a gene. CDR3 length equals 13 residues. The CDR3 loop is CASSGGQAETQYF. The CDR3 DNA is TGTGCCAGCAGCGGGGGACAGGCAGAGACCCAGTACTTC.

The J gene is TRBJ1-5, the V gene TRBV12-3 or TRBV12-4; D perhaps matches TRBD1 (6 bases). Trimming left V 4 bases short and J 5 bases short, with 18 bases between. CDR3 length: 16 residues. The CDR3 sequence is CASSSYQGIRDQPQHF. CDR3 DNA: TGTGCCAGCAGTTCCTATCAGGGGATCAGGGATCAGCCCCAGCATTTT.

This clonotype was seen a handful of times. V and J are TRBV6-2 or TRBV6-3 and TRBJ2-2; D ambiguous. Trimming stripped 4 bases from V and 4 bases from J, with 13 bases between. The germline gives CDR1 MNHEY, CDR2 SVGEGT. This CDR3 has 15 amino acids. Here the CDR3 reads CASSSPGQATGELFF. CDR3 coding DNA: TGTGCCAGCAGTTCCCCCGGCCAGGCCACCGGGGAGCTGTTTTTT.

The rearrangement joins TRBV2 to TRBJ2-1; D is uncertain. The ends were cut back, 3 bases at V and 0 bases at J, with 6 bases in the middle. The CDR3 is made up of 14 amino acids. Germline V gene sequence: CDR1 SNHLY, CDR2 FYNNEI. The CDR3 DNA reads as TGTGCCAGCAGTGACCGGAACTCCTACAATGAGCAGTTCTTC. This encodes CASSDRNSYNEQFF.

The DNA of the CDR3 is TGTGCCATCAGCGATAGACAGGCAATCTCTGGGGCCAACGTCCTGACTTTC. It encodes CAISDRQAISGANVLTF. J is TRBJ2-6 and V is TRBV10-3; tentatively, D is TRBD1 (6 bases). The V and J ends lost 6 bases and 0 bases respectively, with 15 bases between them. Germline V gene lookup returns CDR1 ENHRY and CDR2 SYGVKD. The CDR3 is 17 residues long.

This clonotype was seen a few times. CDR3 coding DNA: TGTGCCAGCTCCGCCCTTTCCTCTGGAAACACCATATATTTT. Translating it yields CASSALSSGNTIYF. V is TRBV12-3 or TRBV12-4 and J is TRBJ1-3, with unresolved D. This CDR3 spans 14 amino acids. V lost 8 bases and J lost 0, with 11 bases in between.

The chain uses TRBV6-5 and TRBJ1-3, with D unresolved. CDR3 length: 15 amino acids. V lost 6 bases to trimming and J lost 4 bases, with 16 bases between them. Germline assignment: CDR1 MNHEY and CDR2 SVGAGI. The CDR3 bases are TGTGCCAGCAGCCCGAAATGGGGTACGGGAAACACCATATATTTT. Translation: CASSPKWGTGNTIYF.

This clonotype was observed a few times. This rearrangement joins TRBV7-6 to TRBJ1-1, with 10 nucleotides matching TRBD1. The CDR3 is 16 amino acids. The germline CDR1 and CDR2 sequences are SGHVS and FNYEAQ. After removal of 1 base from V and 6 bases from J, the junction contained 8 bases not matched to a gene. CDR3 DNA sequence: TGTGCCAGCAGCTTAGGGTGGACAGGGGGTGCCGCTGAAGCTTTCTTT. This gives the protein CASSLGWTGGAAEAFF.

This clonotype was picked up a small number of times. This rearrangement joins TRBV28 to TRBJ1-5; 10 bases align to TRBD1. The CDR3 runs to 17 residues. V was pared by 5 bases and J by 1 base, with 8 bases of the junction left unmatched. The germline V gene has CDR1 MDHEN and CDR2 SYDVKM. CDR3 nucleotides: TGTGCCAGCAGTCCCCCGGGACAGGGGATAAGCAATCAGCCCCAGCATTTT. It encodes CASSPPGQGISNQPQHF.

The rearrangement uses TRBV11-2 and TRBJ2-5, with D perhaps matching TRBD1 (5 bases). Per germline, CDR1 SGHAT and CDR2 FQNNGV. Trimming stripped 0 bases from V and 5 bases from J, with 13 bases between. This CDR3 comprises 15 residues. The CDR3 DNA is TGTGCCAGCAGCTTAGATGGGGCTAGGCATGAGACCCAGTACTTC. Translating it yields CASSLDGARHETQYF.

V usage is TRBV7-2 and J usage is TRBJ2-7; D assignment may be TRBD1 or TRBD2 (5 bases each). V gave up 2 bases and J gave up 3 bases, with 14 bases separating them. This CDR3 spans 15 amino acids. Germline V gene sequence: CDR1 SGHTA, CDR2 FQGNSA. For the CDR3, the DNA is TGTGCCAGCAGCTTATACCGGGACCGGAGCTACGAGCAGTACTTC. It translates to CASSLYRDRSYEQYF.

This clonotype was seen a handful of times. This chain connects TRBV12-3 or TRBV12-4 to TRBJ2-1, with 7 bases lining up with TRBD1. The CDR3 contains 12 residues. V shed 7 bases and J 8 bases; nucleotides not matched to a gene: 5. CDR3 in amino acids: CASTHRGDEQFF. CDR3 bases: TGTGCCAGCACTCACAGGGGCGATGAGCAGTTCTTC.